Shown below are 31 T cell receptor beta chains from a single sample sequenced in a study of cytomegalovirus exposure and HLA in healthy donors. Clones were sequenced by immunoSEQ multiplex PCR, and TCRdb holds only the in-frame ones, with some missing. The data contain approximately 270,000 clones, 90% of them singletons. The sequencing sample was made of PBMCs. These receptors originate from a woman aged 18-30 years in good health and CMV-seronegative.

This clone has a single count. This chain connects TRBV7-9 to TRBJ2-2; D might be TRBD1 (5 bases). V was shortened by 4 bases and J by 3 bases, with 12 bases between the two germline ends. The CDR3 runs 15 residues. Germline CDR1 and CDR2: SEHNR and FQNEAQ (reference sequence). The CDR3 protein is CASSSTAGYTGELFF. The DNA for the CDR3 is TGTGCCAGCAGCTCGACAGCTGGGTACACCGGGGAGCTGTTTTTT.

This clone has just one count. The chain has TRBV6-6 and TRBJ2-7; 7 bases map to TRBD1. Germline assignment: CDR1 MNHNY and CDR2 SVGAGI (reference sequence). Losses at the gene ends were 7 bases for V and 4 bases for J; bases not matched to a gene: 16. This CDR3 has 16 amino acids. The CDR3 DNA follows: TGTGCCAGCACCAACACCGGACAGGCAAAGAGGTACGAGCAGTACTTC. Encoded protein: CASTNTGQAKRYEQYF.

The chain joins TRBV25-1 to TRBJ2-3; possibly TRBD2 for D (6 bases). The V and J ends lost 3 bases and 1 base respectively, with 14 bases between them. This CDR3 is built from 16 residues. CDR1 is MGHDK, CDR2 SYGVNS, per germline. CDR3 loop: CASSEPSKRGTDTQYF. CDR3 in DNA: TGTGCCAGCAGTGAGCCCTCCAAGCGGGGCACAGATACGCAGTATTTT.

The genes are TRBV7-2 and TRBJ2-1; D is unresolved. The CDR3 sequence is 12 residues long. V lost 5 bases and J 7 bases, leaving 9 bases between the germline ends. Germline assignment: CDR1 SGHTA and CDR2 FQGNSA. CDR3 amino acids: CASSKYENEQFF. CDR3 DNA sequence: TGTGCCAGCAGCAAGTACGAGAATGAGCAGTTCTTC.

This clone occurred a few times. CDR3 nucleotide sequence: TGTGCCAGCAGTCACGGGACAGGCGATGGCTACACCTTC. This gives the protein CASSHGTGDGYTF. The chain carries TRBV27 and TRBJ1-2; 8 bases align to TRBD1. V dropped 5 bases and J dropped 6; count of bases not matched to a gene: 5. This CDR3 has 13 residues. Germline V CDR1 and CDR2: MNHEY, SMNVEV (reference sequence).

This chain uses TRBV5-1 with TRBJ1-1; 8 bases map to TRBD1. J was trimmed by 4 bases and V by 4 bases; bases with no gene match: 6. The length of the CDR3 is 14 residues. From germline, CDR1 is SGHRS and CDR2 YFSETQ. This CDR3 reads CASSQGAPGTEAFF. The CDR3 coding sequence is TGCGCCAGCAGCCAGGGGGCTCCAGGCACTGAAGCTTTCTTT.

This chain links TRBV9 with TRBJ2-5; 13 bases fit TRBD2. The CDR3 runs to 16 residues. V was clipped by 2 bases and J by 5 bases; unmatched bases: 6. From germline, CDR1 is SGDLS and CDR2 YYNGEE. CDR3 region: CASSVGLAGDGETQYF. The CDR3 DNA is TGTGCCAGCAGCGTCGGACTAGCGGGGGATGGGGAGACCCAGTACTTC.

CDR3 DNA: TGTGCCAGCAGCCTTGGGACTGGATCCTACGAGCAGTACTTC. Its translation is CASSLGTGSYEQYF. The rearrangement uses TRBV7-9 and TRBJ2-7; D possibly corresponds to TRBD2 (6 bases). This CDR3 region has 14 residues. With 5 bases removed from V and 1 base from J, the gap between germline ends came to 12 bases. Germline CDR1 reads SEHNR; CDR2 reads FQNEAQ (reference sequence).

This sequence joins TRBV13 and TRBJ1-2, with 8 positions matching TRBD1. V was pared by 3 bases and J by 4 bases, with 7 bases of the junction left unmatched. CDR1 and CDR2 from the germline V gene are PRHDT and FYEKMQ (reference sequence). This CDR3 contains 15 residues. The CDR3 nucleotides read TGTGCCAGCAGCTTGCGAGGACAGGGAGTCTATGGCTACACCTTC. This encodes CASSLRGQGVYGYTF.

The CDR3 DNA reads as TGTGCCAGTAGTATAGAGCGTAATGGCTACACCTTC. This encodes CASSIERNGYTF. The rearrangement links TRBV19 to TRBJ1-2; unclear D gene. Germline V gene lookup returns CDR1 LNHDA and CDR2 SQIVND (reference sequence). The CDR3 runs 12 residues. V shed 0 bases and J shed 6 bases, with 5 bases lying between them.

In the case of this clone: The junction does not match germline at one end; this may be a read error. The gene calls are TRBV20-1 and TRBJ2-5, with 8 bases matching TRBD1. Germline V gene sequence: CDR1 DFQATT, CDR2 SNEGSKA (reference sequence). The CDR3 sequence is 9 residues long. DNA of the CDR3: TGCAGTGCAGCTCCGGGACAGGACTTC. Translation gives CSAAPGQDF.

J is TRBJ1-1 and V is TRBV6-1; a weak D match, TRBD1 (6 bases). The CDR3 is 15 amino acids. V was shortened by 6 bases and J by 5 bases, with 19 bases between the two germline ends. The germline V gene has CDR1 MNHNS and CDR2 SASEGT. CDR3 nucleotides: TGTGCCAGCAGCTACCACCCACAGGGTTTAACTGAAGCTTTCTTT. Translated, it gives CASSYHPQGLTEAFF.

V gene TRBV5-1 combines with J gene TRBJ2-3; no firm D call. V shed 0 bases and J shed 3 bases, with 11 bases lying between them. In germline, CDR1 is SGHRS, CDR2 YFSETQ. This CDR3 region has 15 residues. The CDR3, as DNA: TGCGCCAGCAGCTTGGCCCCCACAATGACAGATACGCAGTATTTT. Amino acid sequence: CASSLAPTMTDTQYF.

V and J are TRBV6-5 and TRBJ1-4, with a possible D match to TRBD1 (5 bases). Germline V gene lookup returns CDR1 MNHEY and CDR2 SVGAGI. The CDR3 totals 15 residues. V was cut by 4 bases and J by 5 bases, with 14 bases left in between. CDR3 residues: CASSSDSDRNEKLFF. CDR3 in DNA: TGTGCCAGCAGTTCTGACAGCGACAGAAATGAAAAACTGTTTTTT.

The chain combines TRBV4-3 with TRBJ2-7, with D uncertain. The CDR3 is 14 amino acids. Germline CDR1 and CDR2: LGHNA and YSLEER. V was shortened by 0 bases and J by 3 bases, with 9 bases between the two germline ends. CDR3 sequence (DNA): TGCGCCAGCAGCCAAGATCTAGATTTCTACGAGCAGTACTTC. Translation gives CASSQDLDFYEQYF.

The table lists this clone with a count of one. The V call is TRBV7-3, the J call TRBJ2-7; D perhaps matches TRBD1 (6 bases). The CDR3 loop spans 14 amino acids. Germline V lookup: CDR1 SGHTA, CDR2 FQGTGA. Trimming removed 5 bases from V and 3 bases from J, with 14 bases in between. Written as DNA, the CDR3 is TGTGCCAGCAGCCCAGGGGACGATCGCTACGAGCAGTACTTC. This encodes CASSPGDDRYEQYF.

The rearrangement links TRBV30 to TRBJ1-2; 9 nucleotides line up with TRBD1. The CDR3 has 17 amino acids. J was trimmed by 1 base and V by 0 bases; bases with no gene match: 9. The germline V gene has CDR1 GTSNPN and CDR2 SVGIG (reference sequence). The chain's CDR3 is CAWSVWTGDFDNYGYTF. For the CDR3, the DNA is TGTGCCTGGAGTGTGTGGACAGGGGACTTCGATAACTATGGCTACACCTTC.

The V and J genes are TRBV18 and TRBJ1-3; 8 positions agree with TRBD1. V lost 6 bases and J lost 2; bases outside the gene matches: 3. Germline V CDR1 and CDR2: KGHSH, LQKENI. The CDR3 has 14 amino acids. DNA for the CDR3: TGTGCCAGCTCGCCGGACAGGGCTGGAAACACCATATATTTT. Translating gives CASSPDRAGNTIYF.

The table lists this clone with a few counts. This rearrangement joins TRBV5-4 to TRBJ1-2, with D possibly TRBD1 on 5 matching bases. The ends were cut back, 4 bases at V and 3 bases at J, with 16 bases in the middle. Germline assignment: CDR1 SGHNT and CDR2 YYREEE (reference sequence). This CDR3 is 15 amino acids long. This chain's CDR3 is CASSTLSGDHYGYTF. CDR3 DNA sequence: TGTGCCAGCAGCACTCTTAGCGGGGACCACTATGGCTACACCTTC.

The CDR3 DNA reads TGTGCCTGGAGTGTATCTCGGGTCACTGAAGCTTTCTTT. Translation gives CAWSVSRVTEAFF. V gene TRBV30 combines with J gene TRBJ1-1; D unclear. Germline V gene sequence: CDR1 GTSNPN, CDR2 SVGIG (reference sequence). CDR3 length: 13 residues. V was clipped by 0 bases and J by 4 bases, with 9 bases between them.

This chain's CDR3 is CASSFDRGGEKLFF. The CDR3 nucleotides are TGTGCCAGCAGCTTCGACAGGGGAGGCGAAAAACTGTTTTTT. The V and J genes are TRBV5-4 and TRBJ1-4; TRBD1 agrees at 8 bases. This CDR3 spans 14 amino acids. V lost 2 bases, J lost 8 bases, and 5 bases stayed unmatched. Germline assignment: CDR1 SGHNT and CDR2 YYREEE (reference sequence).

V and J are TRBV19 and TRBJ1-4; the D is unclear. V was cut by 7 bases and J by 8 bases, with 11 bases left in between. The CDR3 covers 12 residues. Germline lookup yields CDR1 LNHDA and CDR2 SQIVND (reference sequence). The CDR3 is CASTEGGEKLFF. Written as DNA, the CDR3 is TGTGCCAGTACCGAAGGAGGAGAAAAACTGTTTTTT.

The chain couples TRBV28 to TRBJ1-5; the D is unclear. Germline V gene data show CDR1 as MDHEN and CDR2 as SYDVKM. The CDR3 has 16 amino acids. The V gene lost 5 bases and the J gene lost 4 bases, with 18 bases spanning the gap. The CDR3 sequence: CASSKPPRGLNQPQHF. For the CDR3, the DNA is TGTGCCAGCAGTAAACCTCCCCGGGGTCTGAATCAGCCCCAGCATTTT.

The rearrangement links TRBV11-2 to TRBJ2-2, with TRBD1 matching over 8 bases. Germline V lookup: CDR1 SGHAT, CDR2 FQNNGV. The CDR3 extends over 15 amino acids. V dropped 5 bases and J dropped 3; count of bases not matched to a gene: 5. The CDR3: CASSTVQGDTGELFF. CDR3 DNA: TGTGCCAGCAGCACCGTACAGGGGGACACCGGGGAGCTGTTTTTT.

This clone has a single count. V is TRBV10-2 and J is TRBJ2-1; 8 bases fit TRBD1. The germline V gene encodes CDR1 WSHSY and CDR2 SAAADI. The CDR3 has 15 amino acids. V gave up 6 bases and J gave up 3 bases; unmatched junction bases: 7. DNA for the CDR3: TGCGCCAGCAGCTCCGAAGACAGGGGCTACAATGAGCAGTTCTTC. It yields the protein CASSSEDRGYNEQFF.

The DNA of the CDR3 is TGCGCCAGCAGCTCGCACAACTACGAGCAGTACTTC. Protein sequence: CASSSHNYEQYF. The chain carries TRBV5-1 and TRBJ2-7; D is unclear. The CDR3 runs to 12 residues. Per the germline V gene, CDR1 is SGHRS and CDR2 is YFSETQ. V dropped 3 bases and J dropped 3 bases, with 7 bases sitting between them.

The chain uses TRBV11-2 and TRBJ2-3; 11 bases line up with TRBD2. The CDR3 spans 17 residues. Losses at the gene ends were 1 base for V and 1 base for J; bases not matched to a gene: 4. CDR1 and CDR2 (germline): SGHAT, FQNNGV. The CDR3 DNA follows: TGTGCCAGCAGCTTAGTAGCGGGGGGGATGGGCACAGATACGCAGTATTTT. This translates into CASSLVAGGMGTDTQYF.

This chain uses TRBV7-2 with TRBJ2-7, with 7 bases that match TRBD2. Germline CDR1 reads SGHTA; CDR2 reads FQGNSA. The J segment lost 6 bases and the V segment lost 5 bases, leaving 7 bases of the junction unmatched. CDR3 size: 13 residues. CDR3 amino acids: CASSPRLASEQYV. The DNA of the CDR3 is TGTGCCAGCAGCCCTAGACTAGCCTCCGAGCAGTACGTC.

This chain joins TRBV7-9 and TRBJ2-7; 7 bases align to TRBD1. The CDR3 runs 13 residues. The V gene end was trimmed by 5 bases and the J gene end by 6 bases; junction bases not matched to a gene: 7. The germline CDR1 and CDR2 sequences are SEHNR and FQNEAQ (reference sequence). CDR3 sequence: CASSSRQGGEQYV. As DNA, the CDR3 is TGTGCCAGCAGCAGCCGACAGGGCGGCGAGCAGTACGTC.

This chain links TRBV19 with TRBJ1-1, with unresolved D. CDR1 is LNHDA and CDR2 is SQIVND in the germline V gene (reference sequence). V dropped 3 bases and J dropped 7 bases, with 9 bases sitting between them. This CDR3 is built from 12 residues. CDR3 region: CASSIAGIEAFF. Here the CDR3 DNA reads TGTGCCAGTAGTATTGCGGGTATTGAAGCTTTCTTT.

The chain carries TRBV5-1 and TRBJ2-7; TRBD1 aligns across 9 bases. Germline V gene sequence: CDR1 SGHRS, CDR2 YFSETQ. This CDR3 comprises 15 residues. J gave up 4 bases and V 0 bases, and 5 bases lay outside the gene matches. CDR3 DNA: TGCGCCAGCAGCTTGGAGGGACAGGGAAAGTACGAGCAGTACGTC. This sequence encodes CASSLEGQGKYEQYV.